This T cell receptor (beta chain) was obtained from a study of shared clonotypes between healthy human individuals (dated by TCRdb to about 2020). At the level of the whole study: The cohort comprised two women and a few men aged 18 to 49 years. Per donor, three plates each were used for CD4 naive and CD4 memory, two for CD8 naive, and one for CD8 memory. To estimate repertoire size and how much clonotype sharing occurs between individuals, the study deeply sequenced the blood TCR repertoires of 5 or 6 healthy adults. Libraries were prepared and TCR repertoires were sequenced by different laboratories using diverse techniques, in order to increase sequencing depth and limit assay-specific biases. Leukapheresis yielded between about 0.8 and 8.9 billion PBMCs per donor.

Regarding this clone: This clone's antigen is unknown. No qualities accompany the bases; no much larger clone lies one base away.

What the study reported, not specific to this receptor: Sampling was restricted to blood, and TCR repertoires in tissue are likely to differ from TCR repertoires in blood. Pairwise subsampling led to the expectation that sequencing depth would affect the degree of clonotype sharing among donors. Larger estimated clonotype richness was generally found for naive subsets than for memory subsets. Clonotypes shared by all four sorted-subset donors showed higher generation probabilities than non-shared clonotypes. Even with the large sequencing depth, rarefaction of the sorted-subset datasets indicated that sequencing was incomplete. The small number of donors limited the genetic and exposure-history diversity represented. Across a handful of donors, roughly 5.4% of naive CD4, roughly 3.4% of naive CD8, approximately 2.5% of memory CD4, and under 0.45% of memory CD8 clonotypes were shared.

Healthy HIV-negative adults with no recently reported acute infections or vaccinations were included as donors. Only Caucasian adults living in Nashville, Tennessee, USA were represented among the donors. CD8 memory samples consisted of magnetically selected CD45RO+ cells combined with CCR7-negative CD45RA+ effector memory (TemRA) cells. Blood was collected by leukapheresis, and PBMCs were isolated by Ficoll-Histopaque density gradient centrifugation and then cryopreserved in liquid nitrogen vapor phase. Purity and quantity of every magnetically sorted T cell population were checked by analytical flow cytometry. Genomic DNA was isolated from every sorted fraction and measured by UV absorbance on a Nanodrop 2000c. V is clipped by 1 base and J by 2 bases, and the sequence between their germline boundaries is 9 bases long. The CDR3 covers 14 residues, taking in both the cysteine and the phenylalanine. The retained sequence is limited to the CDR3, 42 bases, with the frame set at the first base. Per the germline V gene, SGHAT is the CDR1 and FQNNGV is the CDR2.

Using the deep immunoSEQ assay, multiplex PCR amplified TCR CDR3 regions from genomic DNA. Extracted genomic DNA from each cell subset was distributed evenly across all wells of several immunoSEQ 96-well plates, and each plate was treated as a replicate. For sorted subsets, approximately 190 ng of genomic DNA, equivalent to some 30,000 T cell genomes, went into each replicate PCR. Purified libraries were quantified with a Qubit 3.0 fluorometer, sized on a Bioanalyzer 2100, and re-quantified with the KAPA Library Quantification kit. A separate single-read 150-cycle Illumina NextSeq 550 flow cell was used to sequence each immunoSEQ 96-well plate. Under the source paper's analysis protocol: The immunoSEQ output contained only junctional sequences without quality scores, so filtering could not match that applied to full-length reads. To assign V/J genes and CDR3, sequences were annotated against IMGT germline references using PyIR, a Python wrapper for IgBLAST v1.9. Reads were removed for weak V/J assignments (E-value above 1e-6), missing CDR3, stop codons, out-of-frame junctions, or ambiguous translated residues. V3J clonotypes were defined as sequences sharing an identical inferred V gene, J gene, and CDR3 amino acid sequence. To compute the percentage overlap between repertoires, the number of shared unique clonotypes was divided by the size of the smaller repertoire. Three approaches were used to assess repertoire richness: RTK rarefaction, the Chao1 estimator, and Recon v2.1 estimates of unobserved clonotypes. Generation probabilities for all TCRbeta clonotypes obtained by the gDNA method from four donors were computed using OLGA. As stored in TCRdb, this immuneACCESS dataset retains in-frame rearrangements with V and J assigned. A fraction of the clones does not appear; measured against another copy, unresolved V genes explain less than half of the discrepancy, and the remainder lacks a known reason. The V and J calls and clone size were taken over from that table, and D and trimming were inferred from the DNA. Within this sample are some 690,000 clones, with about nine tenths of them counted one time only. In total, the top ten clones hold about 34% of the sample.

The source material was memory CD8+ T cells from PBMCs. Explained via the paper, the cell subset or site label denotes: CD45RO+ cells pooled with CCR7-negative TemRA cells. This chain is built from TRBV11-2 and TRBJ2-7; the D gene is perhaps TRBD1, on 5 matching bases. The clonotype comes from a man between 18 and 29 years old in good health. Some clones in this sample may be carry-over from other donors' samples. The sequenced DNA is TGTGCCAGCAGCTTAGGAACAGGCGCCTACGAGCAGTACTTC. Translated, it gives CASSLGTGAYEQYF.